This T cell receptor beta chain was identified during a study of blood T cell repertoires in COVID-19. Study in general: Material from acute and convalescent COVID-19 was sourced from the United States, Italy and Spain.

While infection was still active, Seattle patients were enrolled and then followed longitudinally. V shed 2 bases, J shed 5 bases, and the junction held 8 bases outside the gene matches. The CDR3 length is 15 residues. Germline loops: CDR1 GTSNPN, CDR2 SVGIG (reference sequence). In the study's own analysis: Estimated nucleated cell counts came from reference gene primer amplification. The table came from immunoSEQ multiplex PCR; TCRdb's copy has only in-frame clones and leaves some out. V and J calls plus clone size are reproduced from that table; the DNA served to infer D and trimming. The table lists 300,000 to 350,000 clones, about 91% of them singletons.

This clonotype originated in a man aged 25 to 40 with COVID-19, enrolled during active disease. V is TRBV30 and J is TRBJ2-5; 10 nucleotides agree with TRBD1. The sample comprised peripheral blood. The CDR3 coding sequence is TGTGCCTGGAGTAAAGACAGGGGGCGGCAGGAGACCCAGTACTTC. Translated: CAWSKDRGRQETQYF. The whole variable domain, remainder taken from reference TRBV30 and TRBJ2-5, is SQTIHQWPATLVQPVGSPLSLECTVEGTSNPNLYWYRQAAGRGLQLLFYSVGIGQISSEVPQNLSASRPQDRQFILSSKKLLLSDSGFYLCAWSKDRGRQETQYFGPGTRLLVL.